This passage covers 9 T cell receptor beta chains from one sample sequenced in a study of CD8 T cells in ankylosing spondylitis. TCRdb passed the 5' RACE reads through MiXCR, listing each CDR3 protein once. In the table there are roughly 280,000 distinct CDR3 sequences, roughly 20% of which are singletons. The sequenced material came from blood, either unsorted or a sorted T cell fraction (not recorded which). These TCRs come from a male donor with ankylosing spondylitis or in good health (not recorded which).

The rearrangement joins TRBV29-1 to TRBJ2-6; the D is unclear. The CDR3 is 14 residues long. Between the trimmed V and J ends, which lost 4 bases and 2 bases, there was a span of 9 bases. Germline V gene data show CDR1 as SQVTM and CDR2 as ANQGSEA. The CDR3: CSVGGYPGANVLTF. DNA of the CDR3: TGCAGCGTTGGGGGATATCCTGGGGCCAACGTCCTGACTTTC.

This clonotype was counted many times. The chain recombines TRBV5-1 with TRBJ2-3; 7 bases match TRBD1. J gave up 0 bases and V 3 bases, and 7 bases lay outside the gene matches. CDR3 length equals 16 residues. Germline lookup yields CDR1 SGHRS and CDR2 YFSETQ. For the CDR3, the DNA is TGCGCCAGCAGCTCCAGGGGGTTAAGTAGCACAGATACGCAGTATTTT. Its protein is CASSSRGLSSTDTQYF.

V and J are TRBV11-2 and TRBJ2-3, with unresolved D. V shed 1 base and J shed 0 bases, with 11 bases lying between them. Germline assignment: CDR1 SGHAT and CDR2 FQNNGV. This CDR3 spans 16 amino acids. The CDR3 is CASSLALGTSTDTQYF. The CDR3 DNA is TGTGCCAGCAGCTTAGCTCTGGGTACTAGCACAGATACGCAGTATTTT.

This clonotype has only a few counts. This chain connects TRBV27 to TRBJ1-1; D possibly corresponds to TRBD1 (5 bases). Germline CDR1 and CDR2: MNHEY and SMNVEV (reference sequence). This CDR3 has 13 residues. V was cut by 6 bases and J by 0 bases, with 8 bases left in between. The CDR3 region has the DNA TGTGCCAGCAGCTCCAGGGTGAACACTGAAGCTTTCTTT. Its protein product is CASSSRVNTEAFF.

CDR3 residues: CATSNSPGQGTEKLFF. The CDR3 nucleotides are TGTGCCACCAGCAACTCTCCGGGACAGGGCACTGAAAAACTGTTTTTT. The chain has TRBV15 and TRBJ1-4; 9 nucleotides agree with TRBD1. The CDR3 has 16 amino acids. Unmatched junction bases numbered 10, after V lost 4 bases and J lost 7 bases. Germline CDR1 reads LNHNV; CDR2 reads YYDKDF (reference sequence).

This clonotype was picked up a small number of times. The chain is built from TRBV5-1 and TRBJ2-7; unclear D gene. Germline V gene sequence: CDR1 SGHRS, CDR2 YFSETQ. The CDR3 runs 13 residues. The V end lost 3 bases, the J end lost 3 bases, and 10 bases lay between the germline ends. The CDR3 DNA follows: TGCGCCAGCAGCTCCCTTAGCTTCTACGAGCAGTACGTC. Residues: CASSSLSFYEQYV.

The J gene is TRBJ2-1, the V gene TRBV5-1; TRBD2 might be the D (6 bases). The V end was cut by 0 bases, the J end by 5 bases, with 12 bases between. The CDR3 is 15 amino acids. Germline loops: CDR1 SGHRS, CDR2 YFSETQ. The CDR3 reads CASSLATGAHNEQFF. Written as DNA, the CDR3 is TGCGCCAGCAGCTTGGCAACGGGAGCCCACAATGAGCAGTTCTTC.

Only a few counts were recorded for this clonotype. The J gene is TRBJ2-2, the V gene TRBV29-1; 9 nucleotides agree with TRBD2. Unmatched junction bases numbered 6, after V lost 4 bases and J lost 0 bases. In germline, CDR1 is SQVTM, CDR2 ANQGSEA. This CDR3 is built from 16 residues. This CDR3 reads CSVGGTSGPNTGELFF. CDR3 DNA sequence: TGCAGCGTTGGTGGCACTAGCGGGCCGAACACCGGGGAGCTGTTTTTT.

The chain recombines TRBV7-2 with TRBJ1-2; 7 bases line up with TRBD1. CDR3 length equals 13 residues. In germline, CDR1 is SGHTA, CDR2 FQGNSA. Trimming at V came to 4 bases and at J to 5 bases, leaving 4 bases not matched to a gene. CDR3 sequence reads: CASSSGQQYGYTF. The DNA for the CDR3 is TGTGCCAGCAGCTCGGGACAGCAATATGGCTACACCTTC. Combining the CDR3 with reference TRBV7-2 and TRBJ1-2 gives the whole variable domain GAGVSQSPSNKVTEKGKDVELRCDPISGHTALYWYRQSLGQGLEFLIYFQGNSAPDKSGLPSDRFSAERTGGSVSTLTIQRTQQEDSAVYLCASSSGQQYGYTFGSGTRLTVV.